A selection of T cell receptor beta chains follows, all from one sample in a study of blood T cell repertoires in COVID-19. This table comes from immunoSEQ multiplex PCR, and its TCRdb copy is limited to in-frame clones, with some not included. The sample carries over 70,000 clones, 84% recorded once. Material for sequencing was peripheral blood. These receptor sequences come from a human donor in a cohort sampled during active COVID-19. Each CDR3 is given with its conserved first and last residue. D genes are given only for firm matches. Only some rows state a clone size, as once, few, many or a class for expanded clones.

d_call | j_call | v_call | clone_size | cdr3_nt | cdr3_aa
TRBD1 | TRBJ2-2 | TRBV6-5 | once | TGTGCCAGCAGTTACTCCCGGACAGGCGGCGGGGAGCTGTTTTTT | CASSYSRTGGGELFF
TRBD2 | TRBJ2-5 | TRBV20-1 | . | TGCAGTGCTAGTTCGCCTAGCGGGGGGGCCGGAGAGACCCAGTACTTC | CSASSPSGGAGETQYF
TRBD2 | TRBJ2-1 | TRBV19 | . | TGTGCCAGCGCCCTTCTAGCGGGCCCGGGCAATGAGCAGTTCTTC | CASALLAGPGNEQFF
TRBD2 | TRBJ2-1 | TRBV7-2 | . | TGTGCCAGCAGCTTAGCGCGTGCGGGGGGTAATGAGCAGTTCTTC | CASSLARAGGNEQFF
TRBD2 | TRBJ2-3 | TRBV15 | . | TGTGCCACCAGCTTGCGGGGGGTCACAGATACGCAGTATTTT | CATSLRGVTDTQYF
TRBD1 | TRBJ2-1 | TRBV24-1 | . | TGTGCCACCAGTGTCGGACAGGGGGCGTCCAATGAGCAGTTCTTC | CATSVGQGASNEQFF
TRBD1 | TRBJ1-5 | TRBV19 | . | TGTGCCAGTAGTGCGGACAGGGCGAGCAATCAGCCCCAGCATTTT | CASSADRASNQPQHF
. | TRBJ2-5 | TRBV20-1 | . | TGCAGTGCTAGGGAGCAGGGGACCCAGTACTTC | CSAREQGTQYF
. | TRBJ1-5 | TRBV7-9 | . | TGTGCCAGCAGCAATTTGGACAGCCCCAATCAGCCCCAGCATTTT | CASSNLDSPNQPQHF
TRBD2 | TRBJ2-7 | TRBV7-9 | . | TGTGCCAGCAGCTTAGCGAAAGGGGGACTAGCGCACTACGAGCAGTACTTC | CASSLAKGGLAHYEQYF
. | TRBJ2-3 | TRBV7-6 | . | TGTGCCAGCAGCTCCGGACTCCCAAGGGCAGATACGCAGTATTTT | CASSSGLPRADTQYF
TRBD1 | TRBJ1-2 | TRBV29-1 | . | TGCAGCGTTGAAAGGGAGACAGGGGGCGCAGGCTACACCTTC | CSVERETGGAGYTF
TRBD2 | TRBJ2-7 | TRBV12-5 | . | TGTGCTAGTGGTTTGGGAGGGAGGGAAAAGGGCGAGCAGTACTTC | CASGLGGREKGEQYF
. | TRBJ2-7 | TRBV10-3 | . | TGTGCCATCAGTGAAACCAGGGCAGGGCAGTACTTC | CAISETRAGQYF
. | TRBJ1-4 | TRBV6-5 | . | TGTGCCAGCAGTTACACGGCGGTTGGAAAAGAAAAACTGTTTTTT | CASSYTAVGKEKLFF
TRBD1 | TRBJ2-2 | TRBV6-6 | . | TGTGCCACCACGGACAGGGGTCCAAACACCGGGGAGCTGTTTTTT | CATTDRGPNTGELFF
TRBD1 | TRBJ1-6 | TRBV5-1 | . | TGCGCCAGCAGCTTAGACAGGGTGAGAAATTCACCCCTCCACTTT | CASSLDRVRNSPLHF
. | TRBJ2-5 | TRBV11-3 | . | TGTGCCAGCAGCTTAGGGTCTAGCCCCGGGCAAGAGACCCAGTACTTC | CASSLGSSPGQETQYF
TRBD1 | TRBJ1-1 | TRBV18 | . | TGTGCCAGCTCACCGGGGACAGTGGGGGAAGCTTTCTTT | CASSPGTVGEAFF
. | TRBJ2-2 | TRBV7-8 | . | TGTGCCAGCAGCCCGAGGGGGGGGGAGCTGTTTTTT | CASSPRGGELFF
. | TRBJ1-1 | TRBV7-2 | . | TGTGCCAGCAGCTTAGTAAGTCGGCAGGGAAACACTGAAGCTTTCTTT | CASSLVSRQGNTEAFF
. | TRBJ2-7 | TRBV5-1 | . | TGCGCCAGCAGCTTGGGACAGAATGCCTACGAGCAGTACTTC | CASSLGQNAYEQYF
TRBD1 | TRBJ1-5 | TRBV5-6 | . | TGTGCCAGCAGCTCCAGCCGGGACAGGGGGCCCGGTCAGCCCCAGCATTTT | CASSSSRDRGPGQPQHF